Below are 30 T cell receptor beta chains sequenced from a single sample in a study of blood T cell repertoires in COVID-19 (TCRdb year 2020). The library was prepared using the immunoSEQ multiplex PCR assay. Imported from immuneACCESS, the table was reduced by TCRdb to in-frame sequences with V and J called. These copies leave out some clones; in studies compared against another copy, an unresolved V gene accounts for under half, and the cause of the remainder is not known. This sample lists about 43,000 clones; over 75% were detected once. Of the sample, 23% falls within the top ten clones. Sequences were obtained from peripheral blood. Source of these receptors: a woman between 55 and 75 years old with acute or convalescent COVID-19.

The chain joins TRBV7-2 to TRBJ2-4; the D gene is possibly TRBD2 (5 bases). Looked up from germline, CDR1 is SGHTA and CDR2 is FQGNSA. There are 14 residues in the CDR3. Trimming cost V 5 bases and J 4 bases, with 12 bases left between them. The chain's CDR3 is CASSTLGGKNIQYF. The DNA of the CDR3 is TGTGCCAGCAGCACCTTGGGCGGGAAAAACATTCAGTACTTC.

About this clone: An end of the junction does not agree with germline; a read error may underlie this. The chain is built from TRBV14 and TRBJ1-4; D gene unclear. The CDR3 has 13 residues. Germline loops: CDR1 SGHDN, CDR2 FVKESK. The CDR3 loop reads CASSEDSSGKLFF. The DNA for the CDR3 is TGTGCCAGCAGCGAAGATAGTAGCGGAAAACTGTTTTTT.

CDR3 sequence: CASSPGTRIQETQYF. DNA for the CDR3: TGTGCCAGCAGCCCCGGGACTAGGATCCAAGAGACCCAGTACTTC. The chain carries TRBV6-2 or TRBV6-3 and TRBJ2-5; 8 bases fit TRBD2. The length of the CDR3 is 15 residues. V lost 6 bases, J lost 1 base, and 7 bases stayed unmatched. Germline CDR1 MNHEY, CDR2 SVGEGT.

This clone was counted between two and nine times. The gene calls are TRBV10-1 and TRBJ1-2, with 9 nucleotides matching TRBD1. This CDR3 has 15 amino acids. Germline V gene data show CDR1 as WNHNN and CDR2 as SYGVQD (reference sequence). J lost 3 bases, V lost 5 bases, and 7 bases had no gene match. The CDR3 nucleotides read TGCGCCAGCAGTACCCGGGACAGGGACCACTATGGCTACACCTTC. Residues: CASSTRDRDHYGYTF.

The rearrangement links TRBV27 to TRBJ1-2; TRBD1 is a possible D gene (6 bases). V was clipped by 0 bases and J by 7 bases, with 12 bases between them. CDR1 and CDR2 from the germline V gene are MNHEY and SMNVEV (reference sequence). This CDR3 region has 14 residues. In nucleotides, the CDR3 is TGTGCCAGCAGTTTATCGCCAGGGGTGGGTGGCTACACCTTC. Protein: CASSLSPGVGGYTF.

J is TRBJ1-2 and V is TRBV19; D is perhaps TRBD1 (6 bases). The CDR3 is 13 residues long. Germline V gives CDR1 LNHDA, CDR2 SQIVND (reference sequence). V was cut by 4 bases and J by 5 bases, with 11 bases left in between. CDR3 DNA: TGTGCCAGTAGTACAGGGGACCCGTATGGCTACACCTTC. Translation gives CASSTGDPYGYTF. The full variable domain, rest sourced from reference TRBV19 and TRBJ1-2, is DGGITQSPKYLFRKEGQNVTLSCEQNLNHDAMYWYRQDPGQGLRLIYYSQIVNDFQKGDIAEGYSVSREKKESFPLTVTSAQKNPTAFYLCASSTGDPYGYTFGSGTRLTVV.

The chain employs TRBV12-3 or TRBV12-4 and TRBJ1-4; D is unclear. The CDR3 has 13 amino acids. V was cut by 1 base and J by 11 bases, with 11 bases left in between. CDR3 protein: CASSLDEGGKLFF. The CDR3, as DNA: TGTGCCAGCAGTTTAGACGAGGGAGGGAAACTGTTTTTT.

V gene TRBV2 combines with J gene TRBJ1-2, with 9 nucleotides matching TRBD1. The germline CDR1 and CDR2 sequences are SNHLY and FYNNEI. The length of the CDR3 is 14 residues. The ends lost 11 bases at V and 8 bases at J; junction bases unmatched: 15. The CDR3 loop is CASHFLGQGPGYTF. CDR3 bases: TGTGCCTCCCACTTCTTAGGACAGGGGCCCGGCTACACCTTC.

The CDR3 bases are TGTGCCAGCACTGAGGAGCAGGGCTCTAGCGAGCAGTACTTC. This sequence encodes CASTEEQGSSEQYF. The chain has TRBV2 and TRBJ2-7; D is possibly TRBD1 (5 bases). V was shortened by 7 bases and J by 6 bases, with 19 bases between the two germline ends. Germline lookup yields CDR1 SNHLY and CDR2 FYNNEI. The CDR3 has 14 amino acids. The whole variable domain, filled in from reference TRBV2 and TRBJ2-7, reads EPEVTQTPSHQVTQMGQEVILRCVPISNHLYFYWYRQILGQKVEFLVSFYNNEISEKSEIFDDQFSVERPDGSNFTLKIRSTKLEDSAMYFCASTEEQGSSEQYFGPGTRLTVT.

This sequence joins TRBV2 and TRBJ2-7; 7 bases fit TRBD1. Germline values: CDR1 SNHLY, CDR2 FYNNEI. V was pared by 6 bases and J by 3 bases, with 5 bases of the junction left unmatched. This CDR3 comprises 13 residues. This CDR3 reads CASRGDRLYEQYF. For the CDR3, the DNA is TGTGCCAGCAGGGGGGACAGACTCTACGAGCAGTACTTC. The full variable domain, in which reference TRBV2 and TRBJ2-7 provide the parts outside the CDR3, is EPEVTQTPSHQVTQMGQEVILRCVPISNHLYFYWYRQILGQKVEFLVSFYNNEISEKSEIFDDQFSVERPDGSNFTLKIRSTKLEDSAMYFCASRGDRLYEQYFGPGTRLTVT.

The chain employs TRBV5-1 and TRBJ2-7; D is perhaps TRBD1 (5 bases). The V end was cut by 4 bases, the J end by 0 bases, with 17 bases between. The CDR3 sequence is 16 residues long. Germline loops: CDR1 SGHRS, CDR2 YFSETQ. CDR3 sequence (DNA): TGCGCCAGCAGCCCGGACAAATCGTCCGCCTCCTACGAGCAGTACTTC. Translation: CASSPDKSSASYEQYF.

This sequence joins TRBV27 and TRBJ1-6; 7 positions agree with TRBD1. The CDR3 loop spans 15 amino acids. From germline, CDR1 is MNHEY and CDR2 SMNVEV (reference sequence). The V segment lost 3 bases and the J segment 7 bases; nucleotides outside the gene matches: 6. The CDR3 DNA sequence: TGTGCCAGCAGTTTCCTTTCGACAGGGAATTCACCCCTCCACTTT. It codes for CASSFLSTGNSPLHF.

This rearrangement joins TRBV24-1 to TRBJ2-1; D perhaps matches TRBD2 (6 bases). The CDR3 has 15 amino acids. Trimming shortened V by 3 bases and J by 0 bases, and 8 bases separated the two germline ends. The V gene's germline CDR1 is KGHDR and CDR2 SFDVKD. CDR3 sequence: CATSDPSVSYNEQFF. The DNA of the CDR3 is TGTGCCACCAGTGATCCTAGCGTCTCCTACAATGAGCAGTTCTTC.

The chain couples TRBV6-8 to TRBJ2-3, with TRBD2 as a possible D gene (6 bases). From germline, CDR1 is MNHGY and CDR2 SAAAGT. V lost 0 bases, J lost 2 bases, and 12 bases lay in between. CDR3 length: 16 amino acids. Here the CDR3 DNA reads TGTGCCAGCAGTTACTCGTTGCGGGGATACACAGATACGCAGTATTTT. Its translation is CASSYSLRGYTDTQYF.

The chain employs TRBV7-9 and TRBJ2-1; 9 nucleotides agree with TRBD2. Per germline, CDR1 SEHNR and CDR2 FQNEAQ (reference sequence). The CDR3 totals 17 residues. Germline trimming cut 3 bases from V and 0 bases from J; bases unmatched to any gene: 6. The CDR3 loop is CASSFTSGPTSYNEQFF. CDR3 sequence (DNA): TGTGCCAGCAGCTTTACTAGCGGGCCTACCTCCTACAATGAGCAGTTCTTC. Using reference TRBV7-9 and TRBJ2-1 for the parts outside the CDR3, the full variable domain is DTGVSQNPRHKITKRGQNVTFRCDPISEHNRLYWYRQTLGQGPEFLTYFQNEAQLEKSRLLSDRFSAERPKGSFSTLEIQRTEQGDSAMYLCASSFTSGPTSYNEQFFGPGTRLTVL.

The CDR3 loop reads CASSLTRNTEAFF. The CDR3 coding sequence is TGTGCCAGCAGTTTAACGAGGAACACTGAAGCTTTCTTT. The chain links TRBV12-3 or TRBV12-4 to TRBJ1-1; D is uncertain. The CDR3 spans 13 residues. Trimming removed 2 bases at V and 1 base at J, with 5 bases between.

Written as DNA, the CDR3 is TGTGCCACGAAGCCCAGCGGGGGGGATGAGCAGTTCTTC. Translated: CATKPSGGDEQFF. The V gene is TRBV10-3, the J gene TRBJ2-1; the match to TRBD2 covers 10 bases. Germline values: CDR1 ENHRY, CDR2 SYGVKD. The CDR3 runs 13 residues. Trimming at V came to 10 bases and at J to 8 bases, leaving 8 bases not matched to a gene.

This chain connects TRBV11-2 to TRBJ1-1; D remains unclear. Germline-derived CDR1 and CDR2 are SGHAT and FQNNGV. CDR3 length: 13 amino acids. V dropped 4 bases and J dropped 4 bases, with 10 bases sitting between them. This CDR3 is CASSSQVGTEAFF. The CDR3 DNA sequence: TGTGCCAGCAGCTCCCAGGTTGGCACTGAAGCTTTCTTT.

J is TRBJ2-1 and V is TRBV2, with 10 bases lining up with TRBD2. V lost 7 bases, J lost 9 bases, and 12 bases stayed unmatched. The CDR3 contains 15 residues. Germline CDR1 and CDR2: SNHLY and FYNNEI. The CDR3 DNA reads as TGTGCCAGCAATATATCTAGCGGGGGTCTTGGTGAGCAGTTCTTC. Encoded protein: CASNISSGGLGEQFF.

This rearrangement joins TRBV7-2 to TRBJ2-7; TRBD2 aligns across 8 bases. The V gene end was trimmed by 1 base and the J gene end by 3 bases; junction bases not matched to a gene: 2. Germline CDR1 reads SGHTA; CDR2 reads FQGNSA. The CDR3 totals 14 residues. The CDR3 coding sequence is TGTGCCAGCAGCTTAGTCGGGGGGGACTACGAGCAGTACTTC. Translating it yields CASSLVGGDYEQYF.

This sequence joins TRBV30 and TRBJ1-1; D remains ambiguous. Between the trimmed V and J ends, which lost 4 bases and 6 bases, there was a span of 9 bases. Germline CDR1 reads GTSNPN; CDR2 reads SVGIG (reference sequence). The CDR3 is 11 residues long. The CDR3 nucleotides read TGTGCCTGGAATCACAGCCCTGAAGCTTTCTTT. Its translation: CAWNHSPEAFF.

This clone has a single count. The chain combines TRBV12-3 or TRBV12-4 with TRBJ2-2, with D unclear. Trimming pared 6 bases from V and 6 bases from J, leaving 8 bases between. The CDR3 has 12 amino acids. The CDR3: CASRLISGELFF. The CDR3 region has the DNA TGTGCCAGCAGACTCATTTCCGGGGAGCTGTTTTTT.

The sample holds a few counts of this clone. The chain carries TRBV27 and TRBJ2-1, with a tentative D call TRBD2 (6 bases). The CDR3 is made up of 15 amino acids. CDR1 and CDR2 from the germline V gene are MNHEY and SMNVEV (reference sequence). Trimming left V 8 bases short and J 2 bases short, with 16 bases between. The CDR3 here is CASLPGRGTYNEQFF. For the CDR3, the DNA is TGTGCCAGCCTTCCGGGGCGGGGAACCTACAATGAGCAGTTCTTC.

This chain connects TRBV11-2 to TRBJ2-1; no reliable D call. The CDR3 covers 13 residues. The V end lost 0 bases, the J end lost 9 bases, and 9 bases lay between the germline ends. The germline gives CDR1 SGHAT, CDR2 FQNNGV. The CDR3 sequence: CASSLDRVSEQFF. CDR3 coding DNA: TGTGCCAGCAGCTTAGATCGGGTAAGTGAGCAGTTCTTC.

The chain employs TRBV7-2 and TRBJ2-1; 8 bases are a match to TRBD1. The length of the CDR3 is 15 residues. V dropped 4 bases and J dropped 2; count of bases not matched to a gene: 4. Germline CDR1 is SGHTA and CDR2 is FQGNSA. CDR3 sequence reads: CASSSRQGPYNEQFF. The CDR3 nucleotides read TGTGCCAGCAGCTCTAGACAGGGGCCCTACAATGAGCAGTTCTTC.

The chain combines TRBV24-1 with TRBJ2-7, with 8 bases that match TRBD1. This CDR3 contains 14 residues. V dropped 5 bases and J dropped 5; count of bases not matched to a gene: 7. Germline V gives CDR1 KGHDR, CDR2 SFDVKD. CDR3 sequence reads: CATSVPTGAHEQYF. The CDR3 DNA reads as TGTGCCACCAGTGTTCCGACAGGGGCCCACGAGCAGTACTTC.

This chain joins TRBV5-4 and TRBJ2-2, with 8 bases lining up with TRBD1. The CDR3 is 15 residues long. CDR1 SGHNT and CDR2 YYREEE come from the germline V gene (reference sequence). After removal of 3 bases from V and 1 base from J, the junction contained 2 bases not matched to a gene. CDR3 in amino acids: CASSSGTGNTGELFF. The CDR3 DNA reads as TGTGCCAGCAGCTCCGGGACAGGGAACACCGGGGAGCTGTTTTTT.

The genes are TRBV7-8 and TRBJ2-1; D is ambiguous. From germline, CDR1 is SGHVS and CDR2 FQNEAQ. The CDR3 totals 14 residues. The V end was cut by 5 bases, the J end by 5 bases, with 13 bases between. This chain's CDR3 is CASSLGGLDNEQFF. The CDR3 DNA is TGTGCCAGCAGCCTTGGCGGTCTAGACAATGAGCAGTTCTTC.

J is TRBJ2-6 and V is TRBV27; D not resolved. The V gene lost 4 bases and the J gene lost 2 bases, with 6 bases spanning the gap. Per germline, CDR1 MNHEY and CDR2 SMNVEV (reference sequence). The CDR3 contains 14 residues. The CDR3 reads CASSSQTGANVLTF. CDR3 nucleotide sequence: TGTGCCAGCAGTTCACAGACTGGGGCCAACGTCCTGACTTTC. The complete variable domain, with remaining parts taken from reference TRBV27 and TRBJ2-6, reads EAQVTQNPRYLITVTGKKLTVTCSQNMNHEYMSWYRQDPGLGLRQIYYSMNVEVTDKGDVPEGYKVSRKEKRNFPLILESPSPNQTSLYFCASSSQTGANVLTFGAGSRLTVL.

This clone was recorded only once. The rearrangement links TRBV9 to TRBJ1-4; TRBD1 agrees at 10 bases. The J segment lost 8 bases and the V segment lost 0 bases, leaving 4 bases of the junction unmatched. CDR1 is SGDLS, CDR2 YYNGEE, per germline. The CDR3 runs 15 residues. The DNA for the CDR3 is TGTGCCAGCAGCGTAGGCGGACAGGGGGACGAAAAACTGTTTTTT. It yields the protein CASSVGGQGDEKLFF. The entire variable domain, with the rest obtained from reference TRBV9 and TRBJ1-4, is as follows: DSGVTQTPKHLITATGQRVTLRCSPRSGDLSVYWYQQSLDQGLQFLIQYYNGEERAKGNILERFSAQQFPDLHSELNLSSLELGDSALYFCASSVGGQGDEKLFFGSGTQLSVL.